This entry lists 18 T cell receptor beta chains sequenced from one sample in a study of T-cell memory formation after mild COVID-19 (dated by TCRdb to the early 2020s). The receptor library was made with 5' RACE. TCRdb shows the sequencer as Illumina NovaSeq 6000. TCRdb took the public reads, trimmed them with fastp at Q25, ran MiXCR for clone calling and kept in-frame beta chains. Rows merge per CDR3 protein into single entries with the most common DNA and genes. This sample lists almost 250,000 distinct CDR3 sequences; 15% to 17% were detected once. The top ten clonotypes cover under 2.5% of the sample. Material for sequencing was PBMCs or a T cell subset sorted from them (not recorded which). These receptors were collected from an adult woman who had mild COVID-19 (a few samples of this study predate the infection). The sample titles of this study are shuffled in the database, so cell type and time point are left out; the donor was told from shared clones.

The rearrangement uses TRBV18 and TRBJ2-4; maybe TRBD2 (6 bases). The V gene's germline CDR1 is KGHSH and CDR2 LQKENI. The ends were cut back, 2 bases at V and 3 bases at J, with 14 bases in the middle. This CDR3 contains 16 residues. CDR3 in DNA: TGTGCCAGCTCACCAGAAGGGAGGAGGGTCAAAAACATTCAGTACTTC. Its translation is CASSPEGRRVKNIQYF. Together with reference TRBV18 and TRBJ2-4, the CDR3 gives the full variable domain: NAGVMQNPRHLVRRRGQEARLRCSPMKGHSHVYWYRQLPEEGLKFMVYLQKENIIDESGMPKERFSAEFPKEGPSILRIQQVVRGDSAAYFCASSPEGRRVKNIQYFGAGTRLSVL.

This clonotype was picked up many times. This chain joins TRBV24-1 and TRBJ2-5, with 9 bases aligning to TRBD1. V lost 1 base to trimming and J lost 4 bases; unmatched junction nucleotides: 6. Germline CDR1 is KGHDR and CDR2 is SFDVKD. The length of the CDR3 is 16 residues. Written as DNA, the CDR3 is TGTGCCACCAGTGATTTCTCCGGGACAGGGAGAGAGACCCAGTACTTC. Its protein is CATSDFSGTGRETQYF.

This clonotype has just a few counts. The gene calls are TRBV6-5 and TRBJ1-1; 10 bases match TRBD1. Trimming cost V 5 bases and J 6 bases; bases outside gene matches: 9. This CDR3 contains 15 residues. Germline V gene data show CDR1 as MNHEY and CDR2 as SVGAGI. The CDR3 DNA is TGTGCCAGCAGTATGGGACAGGGGTGGAAAGCTGAAGCTTTCTTT. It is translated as CASSMGQGWKAEAFF.

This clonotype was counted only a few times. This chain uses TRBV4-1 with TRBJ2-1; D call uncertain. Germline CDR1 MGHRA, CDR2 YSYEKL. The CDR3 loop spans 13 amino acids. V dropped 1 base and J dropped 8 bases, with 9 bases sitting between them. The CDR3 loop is CASSQAPTHEQFF. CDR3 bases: TGCGCCAGCAGCCAAGCTCCCACACATGAGCAGTTCTTC.

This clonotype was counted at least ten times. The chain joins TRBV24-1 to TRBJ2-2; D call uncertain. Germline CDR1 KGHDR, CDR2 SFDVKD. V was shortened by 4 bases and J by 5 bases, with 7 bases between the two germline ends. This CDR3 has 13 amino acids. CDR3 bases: TGTGCCACCAGTGACAGATCGACCGGGGAGCTGTTTTTT. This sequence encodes CATSDRSTGELFF.

This CDR3 reads CASNRGQGAEKLFF. In nucleotides, the CDR3 is TGTGCCAGCAATAGGGGACAGGGCGCGGAAAAACTGTTTTTT. The rearrangement links TRBV6-1 to TRBJ1-4; 9 nucleotides match TRBD1. V gave up 7 bases and J gave up 8 bases; unmatched junction bases: 8. The CDR3 is made up of 14 amino acids. In germline, CDR1 is MNHNS, CDR2 SASEGT.

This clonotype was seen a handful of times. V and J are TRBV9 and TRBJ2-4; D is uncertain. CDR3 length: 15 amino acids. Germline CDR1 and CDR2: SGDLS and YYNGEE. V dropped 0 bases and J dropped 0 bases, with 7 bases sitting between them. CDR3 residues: CASSVGAGAKNIQYF. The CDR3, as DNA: TGTGCCAGCAGCGTAGGGGCAGGAGCCAAAAACATTCAGTACTTC.

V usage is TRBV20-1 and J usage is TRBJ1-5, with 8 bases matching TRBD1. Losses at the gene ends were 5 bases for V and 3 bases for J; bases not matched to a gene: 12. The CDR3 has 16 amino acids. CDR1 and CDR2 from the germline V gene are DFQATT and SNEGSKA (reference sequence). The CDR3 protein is CSAGTTGAGVNQPQHF. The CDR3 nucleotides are TGCAGTGCTGGGACGACAGGGGCCGGGGTCAATCAGCCCCAGCATTTT.

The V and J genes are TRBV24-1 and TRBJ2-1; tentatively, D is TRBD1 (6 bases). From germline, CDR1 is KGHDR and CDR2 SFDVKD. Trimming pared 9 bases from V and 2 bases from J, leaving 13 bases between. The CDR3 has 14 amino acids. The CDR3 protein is CATGGRDTYNEQFF. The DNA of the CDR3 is TGTGCCACCGGGGGCCGGGACACCTACAATGAGCAGTTCTTC.

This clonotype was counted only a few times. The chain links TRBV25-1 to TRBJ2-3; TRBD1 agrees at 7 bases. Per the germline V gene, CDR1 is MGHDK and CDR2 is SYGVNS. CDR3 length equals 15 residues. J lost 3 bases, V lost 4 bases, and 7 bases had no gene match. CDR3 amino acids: CASSAHRGGTDTQYF. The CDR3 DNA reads TGTGCCAGCAGTGCGCACAGGGGCGGAACAGATACGCAGTATTTT.

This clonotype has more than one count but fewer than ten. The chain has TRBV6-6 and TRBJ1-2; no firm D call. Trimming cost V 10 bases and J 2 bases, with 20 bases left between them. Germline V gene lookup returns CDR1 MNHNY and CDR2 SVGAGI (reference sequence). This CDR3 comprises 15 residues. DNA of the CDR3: TGTGCCACCAAAAGAACGGGGATCGGGAACTATGGCTACACCTTC. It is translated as CATKRTGIGNYGYTF.

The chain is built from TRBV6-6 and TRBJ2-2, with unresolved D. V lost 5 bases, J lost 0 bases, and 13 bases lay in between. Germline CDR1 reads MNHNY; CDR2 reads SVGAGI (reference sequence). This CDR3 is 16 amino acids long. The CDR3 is CASSILSAANTGELFF. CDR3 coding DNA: TGTGCCAGCAGTATACTAAGCGCCGCGAACACCGGGGAGCTGTTTTTT.

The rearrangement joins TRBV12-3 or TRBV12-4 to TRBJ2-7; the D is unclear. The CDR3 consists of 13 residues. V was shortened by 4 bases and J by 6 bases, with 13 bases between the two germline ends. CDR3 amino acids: CASSSLDGSEQYF. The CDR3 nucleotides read TGTGCCAGCAGTTCGTTGGACGGATCCGAGCAGTACTTC.

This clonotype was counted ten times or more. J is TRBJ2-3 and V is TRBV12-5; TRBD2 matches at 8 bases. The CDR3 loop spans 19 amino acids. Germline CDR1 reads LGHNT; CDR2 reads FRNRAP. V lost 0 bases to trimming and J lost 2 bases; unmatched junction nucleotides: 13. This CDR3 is CASGLVQPLAGRYTDTQYF. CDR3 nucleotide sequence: TGTGCTAGTGGTTTGGTACAGCCCTTAGCGGGACGATACACAGATACGCAGTATTTT.

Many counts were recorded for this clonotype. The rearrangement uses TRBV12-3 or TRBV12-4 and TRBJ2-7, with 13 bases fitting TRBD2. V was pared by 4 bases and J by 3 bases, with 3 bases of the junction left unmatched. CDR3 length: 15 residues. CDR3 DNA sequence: TGTGCCAGCAGTTCCAGACTAGCGGGAGGCTACGAGCAGTACTTC. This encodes CASSSRLAGGYEQYF.

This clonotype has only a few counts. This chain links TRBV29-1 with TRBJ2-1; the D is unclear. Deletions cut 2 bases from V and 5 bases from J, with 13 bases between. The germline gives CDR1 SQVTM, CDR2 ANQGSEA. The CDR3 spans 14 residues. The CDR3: CSVELDYFDNEQFF. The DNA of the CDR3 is TGCAGCGTTGAACTAGATTACTTCGACAATGAGCAGTTCTTC.

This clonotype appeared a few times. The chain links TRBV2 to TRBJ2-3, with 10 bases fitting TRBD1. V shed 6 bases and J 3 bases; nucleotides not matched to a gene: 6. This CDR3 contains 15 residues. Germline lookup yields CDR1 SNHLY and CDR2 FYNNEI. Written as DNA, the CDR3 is TGTGCCAGCAGGCTAGACAGGGGGCTGACAGATACGCAGTATTTT. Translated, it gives CASRLDRGLTDTQYF. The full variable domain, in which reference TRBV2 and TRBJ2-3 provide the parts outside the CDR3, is EPEVTQTPSHQVTQMGQEVILRCVPISNHLYFYWYRQILGQKVEFLVSFYNNEISEKSEIFDDQFSVERPDGSNFTLKIRSTKLEDSAMYFCASRLDRGLTDTQYFGPGTRLTVL.

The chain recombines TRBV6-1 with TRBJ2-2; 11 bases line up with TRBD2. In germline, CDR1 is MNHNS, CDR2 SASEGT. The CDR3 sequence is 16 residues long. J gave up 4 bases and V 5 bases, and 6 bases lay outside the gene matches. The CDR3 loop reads CASSNLAGGLTGELFF. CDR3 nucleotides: TGTGCCAGCAGTAACCTAGCGGGAGGCCTCACCGGGGAGCTGTTTTTT.